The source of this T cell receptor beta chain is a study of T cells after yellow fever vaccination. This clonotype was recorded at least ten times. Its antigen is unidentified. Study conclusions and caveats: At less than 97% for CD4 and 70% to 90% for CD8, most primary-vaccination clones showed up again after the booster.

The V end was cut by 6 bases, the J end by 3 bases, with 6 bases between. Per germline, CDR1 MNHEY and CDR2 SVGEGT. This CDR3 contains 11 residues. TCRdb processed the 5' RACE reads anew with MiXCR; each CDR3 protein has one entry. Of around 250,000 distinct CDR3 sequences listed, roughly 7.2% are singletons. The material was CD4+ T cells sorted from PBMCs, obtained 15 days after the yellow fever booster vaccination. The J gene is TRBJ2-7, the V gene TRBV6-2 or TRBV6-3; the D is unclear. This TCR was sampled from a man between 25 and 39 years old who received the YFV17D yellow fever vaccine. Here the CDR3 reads CASSPLYEQYF. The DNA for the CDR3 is TGTGCCAGCAGCCCGCTCTACGAGCAGTACTTC.